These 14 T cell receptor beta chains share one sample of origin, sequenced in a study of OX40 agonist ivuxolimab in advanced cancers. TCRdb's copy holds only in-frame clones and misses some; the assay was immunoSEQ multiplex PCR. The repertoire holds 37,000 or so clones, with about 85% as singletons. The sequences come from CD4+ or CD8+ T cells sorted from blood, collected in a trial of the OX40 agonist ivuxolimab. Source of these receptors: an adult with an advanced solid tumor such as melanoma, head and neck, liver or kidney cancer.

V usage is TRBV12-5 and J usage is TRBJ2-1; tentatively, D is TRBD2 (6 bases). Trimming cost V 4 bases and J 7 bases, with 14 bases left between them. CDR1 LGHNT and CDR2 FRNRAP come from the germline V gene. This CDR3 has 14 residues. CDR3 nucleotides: TGTGCTAGTGGTTCGGGAGACGCAATAAATGAGCAGTTCTTC. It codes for CASGSGDAINEQFF.

The CDR3 spells CASSEVGQRTGRNQPQHF. The CDR3 region has the DNA TGTGCCAGCAGTGAAGTGGGACAGAGGACGGGAAGAAATCAGCCCCAGCATTTT. The V gene is TRBV6-1, the J gene TRBJ1-5; 7 bases agree with TRBD1. This CDR3 region has 18 residues. The trim removed 1 base at V and 4 bases at J, leaving 13 bases unmatched. The V gene's germline CDR1 is MNHNS and CDR2 SASEGT.

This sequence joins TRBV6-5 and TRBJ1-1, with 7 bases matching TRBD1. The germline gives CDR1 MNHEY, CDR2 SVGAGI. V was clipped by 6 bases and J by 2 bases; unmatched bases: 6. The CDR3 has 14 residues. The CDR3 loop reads CASSRGQPNTEAFF. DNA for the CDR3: TGTGCCAGCAGCCGGGGACAGCCTAACACTGAAGCTTTCTTT.

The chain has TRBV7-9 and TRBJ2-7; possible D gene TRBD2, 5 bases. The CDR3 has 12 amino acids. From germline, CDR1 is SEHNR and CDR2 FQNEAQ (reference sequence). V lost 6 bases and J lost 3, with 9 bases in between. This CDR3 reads CASSIRDYEQYF. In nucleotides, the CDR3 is TGTGCCAGCAGTATCCGGGACTACGAGCAGTACTTC.

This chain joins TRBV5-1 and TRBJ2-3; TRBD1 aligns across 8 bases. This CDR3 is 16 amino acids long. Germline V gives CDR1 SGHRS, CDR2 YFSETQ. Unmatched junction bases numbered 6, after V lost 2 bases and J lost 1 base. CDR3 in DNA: TGCGCCAGCAGCTTACCACAGGGGGGAGGCACAGATACGCAGTATTTT. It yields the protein CASSLPQGGGTDTQYF.

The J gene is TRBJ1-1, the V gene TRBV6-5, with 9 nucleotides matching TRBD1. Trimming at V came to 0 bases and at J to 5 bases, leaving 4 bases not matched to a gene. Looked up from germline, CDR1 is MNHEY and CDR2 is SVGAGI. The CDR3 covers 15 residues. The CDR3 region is CASSYSTGGGTEAFF. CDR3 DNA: TGTGCCAGCAGTTACTCCACAGGGGGCGGAACTGAAGCTTTCTTT.

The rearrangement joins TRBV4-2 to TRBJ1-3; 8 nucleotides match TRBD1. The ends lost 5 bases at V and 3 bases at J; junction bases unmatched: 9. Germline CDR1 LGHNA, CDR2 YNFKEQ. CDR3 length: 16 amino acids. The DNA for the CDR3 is TGTGCCAGCAGCTTGGTTTCCGGGACAGGTGGAAACACCATATATTTT. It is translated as CASSLVSGTGGNTIYF.

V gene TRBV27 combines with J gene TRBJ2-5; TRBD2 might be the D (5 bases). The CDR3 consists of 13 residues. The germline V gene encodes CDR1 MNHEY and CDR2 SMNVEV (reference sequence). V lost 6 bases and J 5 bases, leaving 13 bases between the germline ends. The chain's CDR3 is CASSQLGLETQYF. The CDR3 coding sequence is TGTGCCAGCAGCCAACTAGGGCTGGAGACCCAGTACTTC.

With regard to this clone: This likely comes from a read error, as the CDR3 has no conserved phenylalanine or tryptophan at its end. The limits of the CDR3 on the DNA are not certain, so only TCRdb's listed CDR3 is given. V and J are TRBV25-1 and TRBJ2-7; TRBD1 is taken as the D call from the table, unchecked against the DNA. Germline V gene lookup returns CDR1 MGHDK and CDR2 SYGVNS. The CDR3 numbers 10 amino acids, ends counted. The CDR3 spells CVQHGTGAPE.

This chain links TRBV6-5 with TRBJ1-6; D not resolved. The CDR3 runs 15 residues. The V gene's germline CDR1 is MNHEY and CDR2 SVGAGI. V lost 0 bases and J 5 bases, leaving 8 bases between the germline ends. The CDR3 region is CASSYSKADNSPLHF. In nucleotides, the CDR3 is TGTGCCAGCAGTTACTCGAAGGCGGATAATTCACCCCTCCACTTT.

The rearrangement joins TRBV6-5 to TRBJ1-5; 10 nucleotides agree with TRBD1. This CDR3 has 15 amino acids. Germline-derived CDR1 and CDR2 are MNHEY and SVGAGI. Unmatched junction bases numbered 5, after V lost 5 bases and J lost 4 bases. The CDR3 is CASSARGQGNQPQHF. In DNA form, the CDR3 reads TGTGCCAGCAGTGCCCGGGGACAGGGGAATCAGCCCCAGCATTTT.

The CDR3 region has the DNA TGCGCCAGCAGCGTGACATCTTCCGCGTCTTATGGCTACACCTTC. The encoded protein is CASSVTSSASYGYTF. V gene TRBV5-1 combines with J gene TRBJ1-2; D gene unclear. This CDR3 spans 15 amino acids. V was pared by 4 bases and J by 5 bases, with 18 bases between. From germline, CDR1 is SGHRS and CDR2 YFSETQ. The full variable domain, completed using reference TRBV5-1 and TRBJ1-2, is KAGVTQTPRYLIKTRGQQVTLSCSPISGHRSVSWYQQTPGQGLQFLFEYFSETQRNKGNFPGRFSGRQFSNSRSEMNVSTLELGDSALYLCASSVTSSASYGYTFGSGTRLTVV.

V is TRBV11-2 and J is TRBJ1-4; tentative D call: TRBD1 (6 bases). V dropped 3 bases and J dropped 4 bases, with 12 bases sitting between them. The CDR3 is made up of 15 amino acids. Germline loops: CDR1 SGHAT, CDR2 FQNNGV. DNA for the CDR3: TGTGCCAGCAGCTTTGGAACAGGGATTAATGAAAAACTGTTTTTT. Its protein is CASSFGTGINEKLFF.

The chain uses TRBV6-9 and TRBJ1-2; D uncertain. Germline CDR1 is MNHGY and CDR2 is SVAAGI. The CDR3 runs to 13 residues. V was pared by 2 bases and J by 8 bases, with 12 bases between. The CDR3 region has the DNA TGTGCCAGCAGTTATCGAAATGGGTTCGGCTACACCTTC. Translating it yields CASSYRNGFGYTF.